A selection of T cell receptor beta chains follows, all from one sample in a study of shared clonotypes between healthy human individuals. The protocol was immunoSEQ multiplex PCR, while the TCRdb copy is restricted to in-frame clones and leaves out a portion. The data show millions of clones, 85% to 95% seen once. The sequenced sample consisted of naive CD4+ T cells sorted from blood. The receptors come from a man younger than 35 in good health. CDR3s include the opening cysteine and the closing phenylalanine or tryptophan. A D gene is named only where the DNA matches it firmly. Not every row has a clone size; where given, it reads once, few, many or a size class.

cdr3_aa	cdr3_nt	d_call	clone_size	v_call	j_call
CASSPRDRGFNQPQHF	TGTGCCAGCAGCCCCCGGGACAGGGGATTCAATCAGCCCCAGCATTTT	TRBD1	-	TRBV27	TRBJ1-5
CASSSGQSNQPQHF	TGCGCCAGCAGCTCCGGACAGAGCAATCAGCCCCAGCATTTT	-	-	TRBV5-1	TRBJ1-5
CASSIQGAGSPLHF	TGTGCCAGCAGTATACAGGGGGCGGGTTCACCCCTCCACTTT	TRBD1	-	TRBV11-2	TRBJ1-6
CASYGGTNTGELFF	TGTGCCAGCTACGGGGGGACGAACACCGGGGAGCTGTTTTTT	TRBD2	-	TRBV2	TRBJ2-2
CASRNGGVSGNTIYF	TGTGCCAGCCGAAACGGCGGTGTCTCTGGAAACACCATATATTTT	-	-	TRBV19	TRBJ1-3
CATRQGWDEQFF	TGTGCCACTCGACAGGGGTGGGATGAGCAGTTCTTC	TRBD1	few	TRBV6-1	TRBJ2-1
CAWGAYEQFF	TGTGCCTGGGGCGCATATGAGCAGTTCTTC	-	-	TRBV30	TRBJ2-1
CASSSSGRSPDTQYF	TGTGCCAGCAGTTCCAGCGGGAGGTCTCCAGATACGCAGTATTTT	TRBD2	-	TRBV11-2	TRBJ2-3
CAIRGASSYNEQFF	TGTGCCATCAGGGGGGCAAGCTCCTACAATGAGCAGTTCTTC	-	-	TRBV10-3	TRBJ2-1
CASSLLGGSETQYF	TGCGCCAGCAGCCTCCTCGGGGGATCGGAGACCCAGTACTTC	-	-	TRBV5-1	TRBJ2-5
CASSQTTENIQYF	TGCGCCAGCAGTCAGACTACCGAAAACATTCAGTACTTC	-	-	TRBV10-1	TRBJ2-4
CASSYLRQSWAEAFF	TGTGCCAGCAGTTACCTTAGACAGTCCTGGGCCGAAGCTTTCTTT	-	-	TRBV6-5	TRBJ1-1
CASSFNLLPSSYGYTF	TGTGCCAGCAGCTTTAATCTCCTACCGTCCAGCTATGGCTACACCTTC	-	-	TRBV5-6	TRBJ1-2
CASNGQGAGEQYF	TGCGCCAGCAACGGTCAGGGGGCGGGCGAGCAGTACTTC	TRBD1	-	TRBV10-2	TRBJ2-7
CASSVWTGEGEQYF	TGTGCCAGCAGCGTTTGGACAGGGGAAGGCGAGCAGTACTTC	TRBD1	-	TRBV9	TRBJ2-7
CASSLDVSGRSTQYF	TGCGCCAGCAGCTTGGATGTTAGCGGGAGAAGCACGCAGTATTTT	TRBD2	-	TRBV5-1	TRBJ2-3
CASSLATRNSPLHF	TGTGCCAGCAGCTTAGCTACAAGGAATTCACCCCTCCACTTT	-	-	TRBV7-2	TRBJ1-6
CASSFRSSYEQYF	TGTGCCAGCAGTTTTCGGAGCTCCTACGAGCAGTACTTC	-	-	TRBV27	TRBJ2-7
CASRQGAIIYTDTQYF	TGTGCCAGCAGACAGGGGGCAATCATATACACAGATACGCAGTATTTT	TRBD1	-	TRBV6-6	TRBJ2-3
CASRDRGNYGYTF	TGTGCCAGCAGGGACAGAGGTAACTATGGCTACACCTTC	-	once	TRBV6-1	TRBJ1-2
CASSLHDRGRGQYF	TGTGCCAGCAGCCTTCACGACAGGGGAAGGGGCCAGTACTTC	TRBD1	-	TRBV5-4	TRBJ2-5
CASSSQGATNEKLFF	TGTGCCAGCAGCTCTCAGGGAGCAACTAATGAAAAACTGTTTTTT	-	-	TRBV7-2	TRBJ1-4
CASSLVQSSYEQYF	TGCGCCAGCAGCTTGGTTCAGAGCTCCTACGAGCAGTACTTC	-	-	TRBV5-1	TRBJ2-7
CASVERGTEAFF	TGTGCCAGCGTGGAAAGGGGTACTGAAGCTTTCTTT	-	-	TRBV28	TRBJ1-1
CASTRAGARGYTF	TGTGCCAGCACCCGGGCGGGGGCGCGAGGCTACACCTTC	-	-	TRBV2	TRBJ1-2
CASSIGGSSYEQYF	TGTGCCAGTAGTATCGGGGGCAGTAGCTACGAGCAGTACTTC	-	-	TRBV19	TRBJ2-7
CASSIDYRAAYEQYF	TGTGCCAGTAGTATAGATTACAGGGCAGCCTACGAGCAGTACTTC	-	-	TRBV19	TRBJ2-7
CASSPSGTGNEKLFF	TGTGCCAGCTCACCGTCCGGGACAGGGAATGAAAAACTGTTTTTT	TRBD1	-	TRBV18	TRBJ1-4
CASSLGLAGDIETQYF	TGCGCCAGCAGCTTGGGGCTAGCGGGCGACATCGAGACCCAGTACTTC	TRBD2	-	TRBV5-1	TRBJ2-5
CASSSTGTGGSPLHF	TGTGCCAGCAGTTCGACAGGGACAGGGGGTTCACCCCTCCACTTT	TRBD1	-	TRBV6-5	TRBJ1-6
CATGTGVAGANVLTF	TGCGCCACCGGGACAGGGGTGGCTGGGGCCAACGTCCTGACTTTC	TRBD1	-	TRBV5-1	TRBJ2-6
CSVVWGVGTEAFF	TGCAGCGTTGTGTGGGGAGTGGGGACTGAAGCTTTCTTT	-	-	TRBV29-1	TRBJ1-1
CASSLAGLAGTWEQFF	TGTGCCAGCAGCTTGGCGGGATTAGCGGGCACCTGGGAGCAGTTCTTC	TRBD2	-	TRBV5-4	TRBJ2-1
CASSHRDRPYEQYF	TGTGCCAGCAGCCACCGGGACAGGCCCTACGAGCAGTACTTC	TRBD1	-	TRBV11-3	TRBJ2-7
CAWSNLLEGNEQFF	TGTGCCTGGAGTAATCTACTGGAGGGCAATGAGCAGTTCTTC	-	once	TRBV30	TRBJ2-1
CASSQDNQPQHF	TGCGCCAGCAGCCAAGATAATCAGCCCCAGCATTTT	-	-	TRBV4-1	TRBJ1-5
CASSERTDRNSPLHF	TGTGCCAGCAGCGAAAGGACAGATCGGAATTCACCCCTCCACTTT	-	-	TRBV9	TRBJ1-6
CASGAGGTYEQYF	TGTGCTAGTGGTGCGGGGGGCACCTACGAGCAGTACTTC	TRBD2	-	TRBV12-5	TRBJ2-7
CASSPGLSSYEQYF	TGTGCTAGCAGCCCGGGACTGAGCTCCTACGAGCAGTACTTC	-	-	TRBV7-7	TRBJ2-7
CASSRDRDEQYF	TGTGCCAGCAGTCGGGATCGCGACGAGCAGTACTTC	-	-	TRBV7-9	TRBJ2-7
CASSLTTGLATGELFF	TGTGCCAGCAGCTTGACCACGGGACTAGCCACCGGGGAGCTGTTTTTT	TRBD2	-	TRBV5-5	TRBJ2-2
CASSLGGGSPETQYF	TGTGCTAGCAGCTTAGGAGGGGGCAGTCCAGAGACCCAGTACTTC	-	-	TRBV7-7	TRBJ2-5
CASKPGEWSYEQYF	TGCGCCAGCAAGCCCGGGGAGTGGTCCTACGAGCAGTACTTC	-	-	TRBV5-1	TRBJ2-7
CAISESVAGGLETQYF	TGTGCCATCAGTGAGTCGGTGGCAGGGGGCTTGGAGACCCAGTACTTC	TRBD1	-	TRBV10-3	TRBJ2-5
CASEAGDMNTEAFF	TGTGCCAGCGAAGCAGGGGACATGAACACTGAAGCTTTCTTT	-	-	TRBV6-1	TRBJ1-1
CASSYEKGGTNEKLFF	TGTGCCAGCAGTTACGAAAAGGGGGGAACTAATGAAAAACTGTTTTTT	-	-	TRBV6-6	TRBJ1-4
CASSPSDRSDVYGYTF	TGTGCCAGTAGTCCCTCGGACAGGTCAGACGTTTATGGCTACACCTTC	TRBD1	-	TRBV19	TRBJ1-2
CASSYLTGVGELFF	TGTGCCAGCAGTTACCTGACAGGGGTCGGGGAGCTGTTTTTT	TRBD1	-	TRBV6-6	TRBJ2-2
CASSKTSGRPSYEQYF	TGTGCCAGCAGTAAAACTAGCGGGAGGCCTTCCTACGAGCAGTACTTC	TRBD2	-	TRBV2	TRBJ2-7
CASNNLQGAGETQYF	TGTGCCAGCAACAACCTTCAGGGGGCGGGGGAGACCCAGTACTTC	TRBD1	-	TRBV2	TRBJ2-5
CASSPPSSGYTDTQYF	TGTGCCAGCAGCCCCCCGTCTAGCGGCTACACAGATACGCAGTATTTT	TRBD2	-	TRBV6-6	TRBJ2-3
CASSTRLAANTGELFF	TGCGCCAGCAGCACCCGACTAGCCGCGAACACCGGGGAGCTGTTTTTT	TRBD2	-	TRBV5-1	TRBJ2-2
CASSLLAGASDEQFF	TGTGCCAGCAGTTTACTAGCGGGAGCGTCCGATGAGCAGTTCTTC	TRBD2	-	TRBV27	TRBJ2-1
CASSPLAGASYEQYF	TGTGCCAGCTCACCTCTAGCGGGAGCTTCCTACGAGCAGTACTTC	TRBD2	-	TRBV18	TRBJ2-7
CASSESKGDTGELFF	TGCGCCAGCAGTGAGTCGAAAGGTGATACCGGGGAGCTGTTTTTT	-	-	TRBV10-1	TRBJ2-2
CASRGTGANTEAFF	TGTGCCAGTAGGGGGACAGGGGCGAACACTGAAGCTTTCTTT	TRBD1	-	TRBV19	TRBJ1-1
CASSLSGGSYGYTF	TGTGCCAGCAGTTTATCAGGCGGATCCTATGGCTACACCTTC	-	-	TRBV27	TRBJ1-2
CASSLEAGTTYEQYF	TGCGCCAGCAGCTTGGAGGCGGGGACTACCTACGAGCAGTACTTC	TRBD2	-	TRBV5-1	TRBJ2-7